A single sample is the source of the 3 T cell receptor beta chains below, sequenced in a study of blood T cell repertoires in COVID-19. Using immunoSEQ multiplex PCR, the repertoire was profiled, and TCRdb retains in-frame clones only, with some absent. The data hold about 220,000 clones, with 65% to 90% observed a single time. Material for sequencing was peripheral blood. The source is a man aged 50-60 years with active or convalescent COVID-19.

This sequence joins TRBV4-1 and TRBJ2-2; 8 bases fit TRBD1. Germline V gene data show CDR1 as MGHRA and CDR2 as YSYEKL. This CDR3 is built from 17 residues. Trimming cost V 0 bases and J 1 base; bases outside gene matches: 4. CDR3 nucleotide sequence: TGCGCCAGCAGCCAAGATCGACAGGGGAAGAACACCGGGGAGCTGTTTTTT. Its translation is CASSQDRQGKNTGELFF.

J is TRBJ2-3 and V is TRBV11-3; D gene unclear. Trimming shortened V by 1 base and J by 2 bases, and 7 bases separated the two germline ends. The CDR3 covers 14 residues. The germline gives CDR1 SGHNT, CDR2 YENEEA. The CDR3, as DNA: TGTGCCAGCAGCTTAGGCCAGGCCACAGATACGCAGTATTTT. It is translated as CASSLGQATDTQYF.

This chain links TRBV2 with TRBJ1-2, with a tentative D call TRBD1 (5 bases). Germline assignment: CDR1 SNHLY and CDR2 FYNNEI. V lost 7 bases, J lost 3 bases, and 15 bases lay in between. The length of the CDR3 is 14 residues. The CDR3 protein is CASTSGLFHYGYTF. CDR3 nucleotides: TGTGCCAGCACCTCAGGGCTCTTCCACTATGGCTACACCTTC.